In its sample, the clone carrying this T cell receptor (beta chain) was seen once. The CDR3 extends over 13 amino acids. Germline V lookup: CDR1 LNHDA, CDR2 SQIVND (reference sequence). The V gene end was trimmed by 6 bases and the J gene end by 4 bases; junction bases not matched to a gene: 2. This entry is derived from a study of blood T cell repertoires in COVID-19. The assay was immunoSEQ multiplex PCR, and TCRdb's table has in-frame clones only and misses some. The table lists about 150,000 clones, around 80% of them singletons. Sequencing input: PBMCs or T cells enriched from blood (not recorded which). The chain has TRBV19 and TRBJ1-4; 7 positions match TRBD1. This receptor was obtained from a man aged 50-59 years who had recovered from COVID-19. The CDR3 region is CASSGQVNEKLFF. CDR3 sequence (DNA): TGTGCCAGTAGCGGACAGGTTAATGAAAAACTGTTTTTT. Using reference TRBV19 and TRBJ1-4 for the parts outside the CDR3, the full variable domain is DGGITQSPKYLFRKEGQNVTLSCEQNLNHDAMYWYRQDPGQGLRLIYYSQIVNDFQKGDIAEGYSVSREKKESFPLTVTSAQKNPTAFYLCASSGQVNEKLFFGSGTQLSVL.